This TCR beta chain was documented in a study of human T cells and chemical hapten exposure. Study conclusions and caveats: DPC sensitization produced no change in TCRs with frequency above 1 in 1000.

This clonotype was seen a few times. The target antigen is unknown. An end of the junction does not agree with germline; a read error may underlie this. CDR1 is LNHDA and CDR2 is SQIVND in the germline V gene (reference sequence). The length of the CDR3 is 13 residues. RNA extraction used unfractionated whole blood as the source of total RNA. TCRdb called the 5' RACE reads again in MiXCR, with one record for every CDR3 protein. The sample records about 81,000 distinct CDR3 sequences, 6.5% to 8.5% being singletons. This chain joins TRBV19 and TRBJ1-2, with TRBD1 as a possible D gene (6 bases). The sequence was obtained from a male donor in good health. In nucleotides, the CDR3 is TGTGCCAGTGGTAGGGGACACCGGTATGGCGACACCTTC. Translation gives CASGRGHRYGDTF. Supplemented by reference TRBV19 and TRBJ1-2, the full variable domain reads DGGITQSPKYLFRKEGQNVTLSCEQNLNHDAMYWYRQDPGQGLRLIYYSQIVNDFQKGDIAEGYSVSREKKESFPLTVTSAQKNPTAFYLCASGRGHRYGDTFGSGTRLTVV.